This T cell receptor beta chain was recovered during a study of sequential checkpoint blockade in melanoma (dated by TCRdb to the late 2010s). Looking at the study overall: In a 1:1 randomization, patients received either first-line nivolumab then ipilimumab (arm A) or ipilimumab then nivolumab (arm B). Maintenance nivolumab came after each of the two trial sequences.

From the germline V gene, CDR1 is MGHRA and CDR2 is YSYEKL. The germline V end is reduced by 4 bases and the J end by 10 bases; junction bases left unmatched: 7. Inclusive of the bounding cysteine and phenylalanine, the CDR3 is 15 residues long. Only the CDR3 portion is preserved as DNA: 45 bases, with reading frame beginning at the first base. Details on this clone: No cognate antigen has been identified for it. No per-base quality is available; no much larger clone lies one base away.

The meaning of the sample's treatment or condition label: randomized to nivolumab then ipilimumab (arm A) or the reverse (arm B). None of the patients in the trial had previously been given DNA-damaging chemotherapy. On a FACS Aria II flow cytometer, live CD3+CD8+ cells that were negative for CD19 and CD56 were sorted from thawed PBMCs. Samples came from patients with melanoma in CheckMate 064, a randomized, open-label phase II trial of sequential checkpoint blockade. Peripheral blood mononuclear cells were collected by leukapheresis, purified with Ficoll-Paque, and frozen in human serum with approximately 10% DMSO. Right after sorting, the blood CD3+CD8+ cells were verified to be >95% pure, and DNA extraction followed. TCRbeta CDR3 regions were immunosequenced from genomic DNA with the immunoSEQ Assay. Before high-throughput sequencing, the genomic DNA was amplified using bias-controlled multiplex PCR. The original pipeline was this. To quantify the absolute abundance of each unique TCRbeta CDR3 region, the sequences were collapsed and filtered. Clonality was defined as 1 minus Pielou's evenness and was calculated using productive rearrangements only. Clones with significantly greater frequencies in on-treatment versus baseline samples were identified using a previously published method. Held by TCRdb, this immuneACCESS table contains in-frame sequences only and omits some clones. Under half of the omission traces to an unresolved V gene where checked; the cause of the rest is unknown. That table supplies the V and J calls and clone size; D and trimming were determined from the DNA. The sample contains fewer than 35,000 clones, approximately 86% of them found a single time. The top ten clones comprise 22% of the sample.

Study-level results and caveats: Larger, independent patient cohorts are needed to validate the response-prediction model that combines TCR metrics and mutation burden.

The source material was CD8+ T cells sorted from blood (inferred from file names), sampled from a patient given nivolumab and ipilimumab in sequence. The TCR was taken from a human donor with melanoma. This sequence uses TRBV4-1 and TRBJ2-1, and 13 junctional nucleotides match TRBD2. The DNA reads TGCGCCAGCAGCCCCGGGACTAGCGGGACAAACGAGCAGTTCTTC. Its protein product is CASSPGTSGTNEQFF.